The following is a TCR beta chain sequence with its context. Its antigen is still unknown. This entry comes from a study of shared clonotypes between healthy human individuals. Overall study context: CD4 naive and CD4 memory each took three plates per donor, while CD8 naive took two and CD8 memory one.

Here immunoSEQ multiplex PCR was the method, and the copy in TCRdb shows in-frame clones only, minus some. The data hold about 1,500,000 clones, with over 95% observed a single time. CDR3 size: 14 residues. V gave up 1 base and J gave up 2 bases, with 8 bases separating them. The germline CDR1 and CDR2 sequences are SGHKS and YYEKEE (reference sequence). Study-wide points: Estimated clonotype richness was generally higher in naive than memory subsets.

The chain employs TRBV5-5 and TRBJ2-3, with no clear D. The source is a man younger than 45 in good health. Sequencing was carried out using naive CD4+ T cells sorted from blood. Regarding subset: CD45RA+ positively selected. The CDR3 DNA is TGTGCCAGCAGCTTGAACAGATACACAGATACGCAGTATTTT. It specifies CASSLNRYTDTQYF.